The sequence of this T cell receptor (beta chain) was determined in a study of blood T cells in healthy people across ages. This CDR3 is built from 16 residues. V shed 0 bases and J shed 9 bases, with 18 bases lying between them. Looked up from germline, CDR1 is SGHDN and CDR2 is FVKESK. A second PCR of roughly 6 to 12 cycles used a sample-barcoded 5' primer and a J-beta primer mix. TCRdb ran MiXCR on the 5' RACE reads and lists one entry per CDR3 protein. The data contain about 1.8 million distinct CDR3 sequences, roughly 52% of them seen just once; the ten biggest clones take up approximately 2.1%.

Material for sequencing was blood. The sequence came from a woman in her thirties or forties in good health. The chain combines TRBV14 with TRBJ2-1, with a tentative D call TRBD2 (6 bases). In nucleotides, the CDR3 is TGTGCCAGCAGCCAAGATATTGGCGGGGTAAGCGGTGAGCAGTTCTTC. This codes for CASSQDIGGVSGEQFF.